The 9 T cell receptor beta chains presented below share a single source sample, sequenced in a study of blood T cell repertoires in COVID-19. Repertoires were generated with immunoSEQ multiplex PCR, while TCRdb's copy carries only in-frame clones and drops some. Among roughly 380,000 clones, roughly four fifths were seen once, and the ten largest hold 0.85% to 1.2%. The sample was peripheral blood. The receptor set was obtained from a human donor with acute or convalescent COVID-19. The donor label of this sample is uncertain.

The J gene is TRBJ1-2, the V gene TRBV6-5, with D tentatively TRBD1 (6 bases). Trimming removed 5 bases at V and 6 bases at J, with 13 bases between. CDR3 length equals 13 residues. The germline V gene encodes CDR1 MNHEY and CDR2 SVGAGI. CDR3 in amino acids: CASSTQGIDGYTF. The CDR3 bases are TGTGCCAGCAGTACACAGGGAATAGATGGCTACACCTTC.

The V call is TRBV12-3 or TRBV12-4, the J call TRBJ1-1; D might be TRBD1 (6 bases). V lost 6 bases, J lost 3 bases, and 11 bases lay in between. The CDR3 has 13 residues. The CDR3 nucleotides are TGTGCCAGCAGGCGAACAGGGCACACTGAAGCTTTCTTT. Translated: CASRRTGHTEAFF.

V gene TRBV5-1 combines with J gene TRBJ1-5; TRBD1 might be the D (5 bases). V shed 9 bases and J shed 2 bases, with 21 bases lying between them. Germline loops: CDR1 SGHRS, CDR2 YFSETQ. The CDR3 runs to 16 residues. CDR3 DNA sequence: TGCGCCATCGCCCGGGCGGGGGGTCGGGGCAATCAGCCCCAGCATTTT. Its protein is CAIARAGGRGNQPQHF. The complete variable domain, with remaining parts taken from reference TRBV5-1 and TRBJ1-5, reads KAGVTQTPRYLIKTRGQQVTLSCSPISGHRSVSWYQQTPGQGLQFLFEYFSETQRNKGNFPGRFSGRQFSNSRSEMNVSTLELGDSALYLCAIARAGGRGNQPQHFGDGTRLSIL.

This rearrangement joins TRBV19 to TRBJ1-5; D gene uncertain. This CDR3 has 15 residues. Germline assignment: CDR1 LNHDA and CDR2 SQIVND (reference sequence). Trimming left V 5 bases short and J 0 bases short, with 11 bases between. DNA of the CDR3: TGTGCCAGTAGTCGCGACACCTATAGCAATCAGCCCCAGCATTTT. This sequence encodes CASSRDTYSNQPQHF. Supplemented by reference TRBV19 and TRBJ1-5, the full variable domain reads DGGITQSPKYLFRKEGQNVTLSCEQNLNHDAMYWYRQDPGQGLRLIYYSQIVNDFQKGDIAEGYSVSREKKESFPLTVTSAQKNPTAFYLCASSRDTYSNQPQHFGDGTRLSIL.

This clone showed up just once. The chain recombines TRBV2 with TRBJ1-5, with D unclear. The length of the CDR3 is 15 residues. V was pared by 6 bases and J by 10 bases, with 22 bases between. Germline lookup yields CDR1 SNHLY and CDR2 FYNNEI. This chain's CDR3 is CASRPNRQVNRPQHF. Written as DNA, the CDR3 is TGTGCCAGCAGACCCAACCGACAAGTCAATCGACCCCAGCATTTT.

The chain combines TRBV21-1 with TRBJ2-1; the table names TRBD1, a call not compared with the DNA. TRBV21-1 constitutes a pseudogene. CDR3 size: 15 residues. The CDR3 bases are TGTGCCAGCAGCAAACCCGGGACATCCTACAATGAGCAGTTCTTC. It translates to CASSKPGTSYNEQFF.

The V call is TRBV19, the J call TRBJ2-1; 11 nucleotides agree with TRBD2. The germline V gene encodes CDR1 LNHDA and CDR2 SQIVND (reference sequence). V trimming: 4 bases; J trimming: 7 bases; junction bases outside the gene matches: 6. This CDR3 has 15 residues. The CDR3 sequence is CASSTGTSGTNEQFF. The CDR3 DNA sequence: TGTGCCAGTAGTACCGGGACTAGCGGAACAAATGAGCAGTTCTTC.

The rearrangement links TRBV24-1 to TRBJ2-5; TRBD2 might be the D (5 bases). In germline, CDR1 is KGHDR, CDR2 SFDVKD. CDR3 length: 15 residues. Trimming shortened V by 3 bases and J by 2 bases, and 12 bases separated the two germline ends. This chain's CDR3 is CATSDEGSPQETQYF. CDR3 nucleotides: TGTGCCACCAGTGATGAGGGTAGTCCTCAAGAGACCCAGTACTTC.

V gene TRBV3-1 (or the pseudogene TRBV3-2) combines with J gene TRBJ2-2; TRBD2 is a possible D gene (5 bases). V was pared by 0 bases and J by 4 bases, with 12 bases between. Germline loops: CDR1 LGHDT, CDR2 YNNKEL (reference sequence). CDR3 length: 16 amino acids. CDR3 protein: CASSQERAGSTGELFF. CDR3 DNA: TGTGCCAGCAGCCAAGAGAGGGCAGGTAGCACCGGGGAGCTGTTTTTT.